This T cell receptor beta chain was retrieved from a study of ipilimumab plus nivolumab after autologous stem cell transplantation. The wider study: Typical patient got 5 ipilimumab doses and about eight nivolumab doses (median). The DLBCL cohort had primary refractory and relapsed disease, with 18-month progression-free survival of about 86% and 29%.

TCRdb's table, derived via immunoSEQ multiplex PCR, lists solely in-frame clones and lacks some. The sample shows 20,000 to 25,000 clones, under 75% of them seen only once. The length of the CDR3 is 16 residues. Germline CDR1 SNHLY, CDR2 FYNNEI. Ipilimumab, 1 mg/kg, started 14 to 28 days after autologous transplant. Patients received nivolumab 3 mg/kg at weeks 1, 4, 7, 10, then fortnightly to week 26. This specimen was PBMCs, taken in a trial of ipilimumab plus nivolumab as post-transplant consolidation. The source of this sequence is a male donor with diffuse large B-cell lymphoma. This chain links TRBV2 with TRBJ2-5; 8 bases map to TRBD2. The DNA end is more similar to TRBJ2-7, so the J call may be wrong. The CDR3 protein is CASSDISGGHFYEQYF. The CDR3 coding sequence is TGTGCCAGCAGTGACATCAGCGGGGGCCATTTCTACGAGCAGTACTTC.